This TCR beta chain appears in the sequencing data of a study of neurological immune-mediated disorders. Study-level points and caveats: Whereas HTLV-1-associated myelopathy showed the most TCR clonal expansion, multiple sclerosis showed the least, with levels below those of healthy controls.

The table lists this clonotype with many counts. Its antigen remains unknown. The method for making cDNA was 5'RACE, and it used 10-nucleotide random UMIs. TCRdb recomputed calls from the 5' RACE reads with MiXCR, one row per CDR3 protein. The sample contains tens of thousands of distinct CDR3 sequences, less than 15% of which appear only once. The germline V gene has CDR1 SGHVS and CDR2 FQNEAQ. This CDR3 region has 16 residues. J gave up 2 bases and V 5 bases, and 10 bases lay outside the gene matches. Specified time point: longitudinal time-point 3. The sequenced sample was PBMCs. The receptor was derived from a man under 40 in good health. The V and J genes are TRBV7-8 and TRBJ2-3, with 7 bases fitting TRBD2. The CDR3 DNA reads TGTGCCAGCAGCCCGGGGGGAGGGGTTGTCACAGATACGCAGTATTTT. Protein sequence: CASSPGGGVVTDTQYF.